This entry is about one T cell receptor beta chain. The data were obtained in a study of blood T cell repertoires in COVID-19. Study-wide context: Acute and convalescent COVID-19 specimens originated in the United States, Italy and Spain. PBMCs, B-cell-depleted T cells, or T cells provided the cDNA or gDNA that made up the material.

Germline V gene lookup returns CDR1 LGHNA and CDR2 YNFKEQ. The length of the CDR3 is 18 residues. Trimming took 1 base from V and 7 from J; bases not matched to a gene: 13. Per the authors' pipeline: Counts of nucleated cells, estimated from reference gene primer amplification, were obtained. Profiled with immunoSEQ multiplex PCR; TCRdb holds only in-frame clones, not every one. Clonal size and the V and J genes are those of that table, whereas D and trimming came from the DNA. The table lists 90,000 to 150,000 clones, less than 90% of them singletons. This chain joins TRBV4-2 and TRBJ2-1, with 10 positions matching TRBD2. The sequence derives from a man in his 70s who had recovered from COVID-19. Sequencing was done on a sample of peripheral blood. The CDR3, as DNA: TGTGCCAGCAGCCAAGGAGAAGCGGGAGGGCCGTATGGGAATGAGCAGTTCTTC. Protein: CASSQGEAGGPYGNEQFF.